Listed below are T cell receptor beta chains from one sample, sequenced in a study of beta chain features in type 1 diabetes. Profiling relied on immunoSEQ multiplex PCR, and the TCRdb table lists in-frame clones only, not all of them. This table has 250,000 or so clones, 27% appearing once. Specimen: central memory CD4+ T cells from blood. These receptors originate from a man aged 25-45 years in good health. The CDR3 runs from the conserved cysteine through the conserved F or W. The D gene is left open where the match is weak. Only some rows state a clone size, as once, few, many or a class for expanded clones.

D gene	V gene	J gene	clone size	CDR3 protein	CDR3 DNA
-	TRBV6-5	TRBJ1-4	-	CASKQGDWGKLFF	TGTGCCAGCAAACAGGGAGATTGGGGAAAACTGTTTTTT
TRBD1	TRBV7-2	TRBJ1-1	-	CASSSDGQGNTEAFF	TGTGCCAGCAGCTCAGATGGACAGGGAAACACTGAAGCTTTCTTT
-	TRBV29-1	TRBJ2-1	few	CSVDSGPSSYNEQFF	TGCAGCGTTGACTCGGGGCCGAGCTCCTACAATGAGCAGTTCTTC
-	TRBV7-2	TRBJ2-7	-	CASSRPGHFYEQYF	TGTGCCAGCAGCCGACCTGGACACTTCTACGAGCAGTACTTC
-	TRBV7-2	TRBJ2-6	-	CASSPQLTSGANVLTF	TGTGCCAGCAGCCCGCAGCTTACCTCTGGGGCCAACGTCCTGACTTTC
TRBD1	TRBV9	TRBJ2-3	-	CASSEWDRGGDTQYF	TGTGCCAGCAGCGAGTGGGACAGGGGTGGAGATACGCAGTATTTT
-	TRBV4-1	TRBJ2-3	-	CASSPEAGPPDTQYF	TGCGCCAGCAGCCCCGAGGCGGGTCCTCCAGATACGCAGTATTTT
TRBD1	TRBV7-2	TRBJ1-6	-	CASRSDRGEWSPLHF	TGTGCCAGCAGGAGTGACAGGGGGGAGTGGTCACCCCTCCACTTT
-	TRBV30	TRBJ1-5	-	CAWSLSGGNQPQHF	TGTGCCTGGAGTCTATCTGGGGGCAATCAGCCCCAGCATTTT
TRBD2	TRBV18	TRBJ2-1	few	CASSLGLAGNNEQFF	TGTGCCAGCTCACTCGGACTAGCGGGGAACAATGAGCAGTTCTTC
TRBD2	TRBV5-4	TRBJ2-1	many	CATTLAGVYNEQFF	TGTGCCACGACCTTAGCGGGAGTCTACAATGAGCAGTTCTTC
TRBD2	TRBV29-1	TRBJ2-1	few	CSGRGSSYNEQFF	TGCAGCGGGCGGGGGAGCTCCTACAATGAGCAGTTCTTC
-	TRBV11-2	TRBJ2-5	-	CASSLGITGGQETQYF	TGTGCCAGCAGCTTAGGGATTACCGGGGGACAAGAGACCCAGTACTTC
TRBD2	TRBV15	TRBJ2-1	few	CATSEPGGRAYNEQFF	TGTGCCACCAGCGAGCCAGGCGGGAGGGCATACAATGAGCAGTTCTTC
-	TRBV6-6	TRBJ2-3	-	CASSYSGLTLDTQYF	TGTGCCAGCAGTTACTCGGGATTAACTCTGGATACGCAGTATTTT
-	TRBV9	TRBJ2-1	-	CASSLGDEQFF	TGTGCCAGCAGCCTGGGCGATGAGCAGTTCTTC
TRBD2	TRBV6-5	TRBJ2-7	-	CASKAGGALHEQYF	TGTGCCAGCAAAGCGGGAGGCGCTCTCCACGAGCAGTACTTC
TRBD2	TRBV30	TRBJ2-1	-	CAWHDEKGGTLKNEQFF	TGTGCCTGGCACGACGAAAAGGGAGGGACCCTGAAAAATGAGCAGTTCTTC
-	TRBV27	TRBJ2-1	few	CASSSTRDPAGFF	TGTGCCAGCAGTTCGACTCGGGACCCAGCGGGGTTCTTC
TRBD1	TRBV30	TRBJ1-6	-	CAWSEGQYNSPLHF	TGTGCCTGGAGTGAGGGACAGTATAATTCACCCCTCCACTTT
TRBD2	TRBV5-1	TRBJ2-1	-	CASSPEASGGPILSYNEQFF	TGCGCCAGCAGCCCGGAGGCTAGCGGGGGTCCCATTTTATCCTACAATGAGCAGTTCTTC
-	TRBV6-5	TRBJ1-1	-	CASRRTVGAEAFF	TGTGCCAGCCGAAGGACTGTCGGCGCTGAAGCTTTCTTT
-	TRBV6-6	TRBJ2-7	-	CASSPSPGTGTYEQYF	TGTGCCAGCAGTCCGTCTCCTGGGACGGGAACCTACGAGCAGTACTTC
TRBD1	TRBV28	TRBJ2-7	many	CASKGTGAPYEQYF	TGTGCCAGCAAGGGGACAGGGGCCCCCTACGAGCAGTACTTC
-	TRBV30	TRBJ2-1	few	CAWTLGATRLYNEQFF	TGTGCCTGGACCCTGGGGGCCACTCGGCTGTACAATGAGCAGTTCTTC
TRBD1	TRBV29-1	TRBJ2-3	many	CSATGGADTQYF	TGCAGCGCTACAGGGGGCGCAGATACGCAGTATTTT
-	TRBV5-6	TRBJ1-1	-	CASSPGDGLGTEAFF	TGTGCCAGCAGCCCAGGGGACGGTCTGGGGACTGAAGCTTTCTTT
-	TRBV10-3	TRBJ2-7	-	CAISEWQGPYEQYF	TGTGCCATCAGTGAATGGCAGGGGCCCTACGAGCAGTACTTC
-	TRBV15	TRBJ2-1	-	CATSRGQGQYNEQFF	TGTGCCACCAGCAGAGGGCAGGGACAATACAATGAGCAGTTCTTC
TRBD1	TRBV29-1	TRBJ2-5	few	CSADRGGETQYF	TGCAGCGCGGACAGGGGCGGCGAGACCCAGTACTTC
-	TRBV25-1	TRBJ1-5	-	CASSPSFGSNQPQHF	TGTGCCAGCAGTCCCTCGTTCGGGAGCAATCAGCCCCAGCATTTT
TRBD2	TRBV15	TRBJ2-3	few	CATSRPPGLAGGRADTQYF	TGTGCCACCAGCAGGCCACCGGGACTAGCGGGAGGTAGGGCAGATACGCAGTATTTT
-	TRBV6-5	TRBJ2-7	few	CASSYERYSYEQYF	TGTGCCAGCAGTTACGAGCGCTACTCCTACGAGCAGTACTTC
-	TRBV10-3	TRBJ2-6	few	CAIRGPGANVLTF	TGTGCCATCAGGGGGCCTGGGGCCAACGTCCTGACTTTC
-	TRBV7-9	TRBJ2-2	-	CASSLAGPKLMLFF	TGTGCCAGCAGCTTAGCGGGGCCGAAGCTTATGCTGTTTTTT
TRBD2	TRBV15	TRBJ2-5	few	CATSRTGTSRETQYF	TGTGCCACCAGCAGAACCGGGACTAGCCGTGAGACCCAGTACTTC
-	TRBV30	TRBJ1-2	-	CAWFELAGYTF	TGTGCCTGGTTCGAGTTAGCGGGCTACACCTTC
-	TRBV29-1	TRBJ2-5	-	CSVERETQYF	TGCAGCGTTGAACGGGAGACCCAGTACTTC
TRBD2	TRBV13	TRBJ2-1	many	CASSPSGGALNEQFF	TGTGCCAGCAGCCCCAGCGGGGGGGCCCTGAATGAGCAGTTCTTC
-	TRBV7-9	TRBJ2-5	-	CASRHPVQETQYF	TGTGCCAGCAGACACCCAGTGCAAGAGACCCAGTACTTC
-	TRBV7-9	TRBJ1-5	-	CASSLSAYSNQPQHF	TGTGCCAGCAGCTTATCAGCATATAGCAATCAGCCCCAGCATTTT
-	TRBV28	TRBJ2-7	few	CASSENRAGRGEQYF	TGTGCCAGCAGTGAGAACAGGGCCGGTCGGGGCGAGCAGTACTTC
TRBD2	TRBV7-2	TRBJ2-5	-	CASSRGLAGHQETQYF	TGTGCCAGCAGCCGGGGACTAGCGGGGCACCAAGAGACCCAGTACTTC
-	TRBV30	TRBJ1-1	few	CAWSVVHGAEAFF	TGTGCCTGGAGTGTGGTCCACGGGGCTGAAGCTTTCTTT